The clone carrying this TCR beta chain has more than one count but fewer than ten. What it binds is not known. There are 14 residues in the CDR3. Trimming pared 0 bases from V and 1 base from J, leaving 7 bases between. Germline loops: CDR1 SGHVS, CDR2 FNYEAQ. Cultured CD4+ T-cell DNA underwent Oncomine TCR Beta short-read sequencing. MiXCR, applied by TCRdb to the PCR reads, yields one record per CDR3 protein. The table lists about 8,400 distinct CDR3 sequences, 45% to 50% of them singletons. The data derive from a study of vaccination and CD4 T cells after COVID-19. As for treatment: roughly 10-day PBMC culture with coronavirus spike peptide pools or control peptides (ViraFEST assay). Before the COVID-19 pandemic (2011-2018), CD4+ T cells were obtained from the unexposed donor.

Sequencing was carried out using CD4+ T cells from blood, cultured in vitro. This receptor was obtained from a human donor in good health. The chain links TRBV7-6 to TRBJ2-7, with D possibly being TRBD1 (6 bases). CDR3 sequence reads: CASSLAGQSYEQYF. The CDR3 bases are TGTGCCAGCAGCTTAGCCGGACAGTCCTACGAGCAGTACTTC.